Shown below are 17 T cell receptor beta chains from a single sample sequenced in a study of cytomegalovirus exposure and HLA in healthy donors. The PCR used 60 Vbeta and 13 Jbeta primers. Sequencing used immunoSEQ multiplex PCR; TCRdb keeps in-frame clones, though not all of them. The repertoire holds approximately 150,000 clones, with approximately 80% as singletons. Sequencing was done on a sample of PBMCs. These receptors were collected from a man between 18 and 29 years old in good health and CMV-seropositive.

In the case of this clone: Different DNA sequences within this sample yield the same CDR3. The V and J genes are TRBV7-9 and TRBJ1-1; D is undetermined. CDR1 and CDR2 (germline): SEHNR, FQNEAQ (reference sequence). The CDR3 spans 12 residues. Trimming pared 5 bases from V and 0 bases from J, leaving 4 bases between. The CDR3 bases are TGTGCCAGCAGCCCATTGAACACTGAAGCTTTCTTT. Amino acids: CASSPLNTEAFF.

CDR3 sequence: CASSPGTAQETQYF. Here the CDR3 DNA reads TGTGCCAGCAGCCCGGGGACAGCGCAAGAGACCCAGTACTTC. The rearrangement links TRBV5-4 to TRBJ2-5; 7 nucleotides align to TRBD1. V gave up 4 bases and J gave up 2 bases; unmatched junction bases: 5. There are 14 residues in the CDR3. Germline CDR1 is SGHNT and CDR2 is YYREEE (reference sequence).

In nucleotides, the CDR3 is TGTGCCAGCAGCTCGGGACAACAACTCTCCTACGAGCAGTACTTC. Translated, it gives CASSSGQQLSYEQYF. V is TRBV5-4 and J is TRBJ2-7, with D perhaps matching TRBD1 (6 bases). The V end lost 3 bases, the J end lost 0 bases, and 13 bases lay between the germline ends. This CDR3 is built from 15 residues. Germline CDR1 is SGHNT and CDR2 is YYREEE (reference sequence).

The chain links TRBV13 to TRBJ2-1; D may be TRBD2 (7 bases). The CDR3 is made up of 15 amino acids. Trimming stripped 5 bases from V and 2 bases from J, with 13 bases between. Germline V gene sequence: CDR1 PRHDT, CDR2 FYEKMQ (reference sequence). The CDR3 DNA follows: TGTGCCAGCAGCCCCCGGGGGGCTCCCTACAATGAGCAGTTCTTC. This gives the protein CASSPRGAPYNEQFF.

The chain links TRBV30 to TRBJ1-1; no clear D. The CDR3 runs 13 residues. CDR1 is GTSNPN and CDR2 is SVGIG in the germline V gene (reference sequence). Between the trimmed V and J ends, which lost 5 bases and 2 bases, there was a span of 12 bases. The CDR3 DNA reads TGTGCCTGGGCGCCCCGATACAACACTGAAGCTTTCTTT. Amino acids: CAWAPRYNTEAFF.

The J gene is TRBJ1-4, the V gene TRBV7-9, with D possibly matching TRBD1 (6 bases). V lost 1 base and J lost 5, with 14 bases in between. This CDR3 is built from 16 residues. CDR1 SEHNR and CDR2 FQNEAQ come from the germline V gene (reference sequence). CDR3 loop: CASSLVGAGVNEKLFF. In nucleotides, the CDR3 is TGTGCCAGCAGCTTAGTGGGTGCAGGGGTGAATGAAAAACTGTTTTTT.

The CDR3 sequence: CASSQTGTGTEAFF. The CDR3 DNA reads TGTGCCAGCAGCCAGACAGGGACTGGCACTGAAGCTTTCTTT. The gene calls are TRBV7-9 and TRBJ1-1, with TRBD1 identical over 7 bases. This CDR3 has 14 residues. Germline CDR1 and CDR2: SEHNR and FQNEAQ (reference sequence). With 5 bases clipped from V and 4 bases from J, the junction kept 7 bases outside the gene matches.

The chain carries TRBV7-7 and TRBJ2-5, with D perhaps matching TRBD1 (5 bases). This CDR3 is built from 13 residues. Germline V gene data show CDR1 as SSHAT and CDR2 as FNYEAQ (reference sequence). The V and J ends lost 5 bases and 4 bases respectively, with 11 bases between them. CDR3 in amino acids: CASSPQGPETQYF. The CDR3, as DNA: TGTGCCAGCAGCCCCCAGGGCCCAGAGACCCAGTACTTC.

This chain joins TRBV19 and TRBJ1-2; a weak D match, TRBD1 (6 bases). V was cut by 7 bases and J by 0 bases, with 9 bases left in between. This CDR3 contains 13 residues. Per germline, CDR1 LNHDA and CDR2 SQIVND (reference sequence). DNA of the CDR3: TGTGCCAGTACAGGGGCGGCTAACTATGGCTACACCTTC. It is translated as CASTGAANYGYTF.

CDR3 nucleotides: TGTGCCAGCAGCTTAGATCCCACGGGGAACACCGGGGAGCTGTTTTTT. Residues: CASSLDPTGNTGELFF. This sequence joins TRBV11-3 and TRBJ2-2; D ambiguous. V lost 0 bases and J 1 base, leaving 9 bases between the germline ends. Germline V gives CDR1 SGHNT, CDR2 YENEEA. This CDR3 is built from 16 residues.

The sample holds a few counts of this clone. V gene TRBV4-1 combines with J gene TRBJ2-4; 9 nucleotides line up with TRBD1. Germline V gene lookup returns CDR1 MGHRA and CDR2 YSYEKL. This CDR3 comprises 14 residues. The V gene end was trimmed by 1 base and the J gene end by 7 bases; junction bases not matched to a gene: 2. The CDR3 nucleotides read TGCGCCAGCAGCCAAGGACAGGGGGAGAACATTCAGTACTTC. Its translation: CASSQGQGENIQYF.

This chain connects TRBV5-3 to TRBJ2-3, with TRBD2 matching 9 bases. TRBV5-3 is an open reading frame, and its role is uncertain. CDR3 length equals 17 residues. Germline trimming cut 1 base from V and 1 base from J; bases unmatched to any gene: 7. This CDR3 reads CARSLRGRTSGTDTQYF. CDR3 nucleotides: TGTGCCAGAAGCTTGAGGGGTCGGACTAGCGGCACAGATACGCAGTATTTT.

The chain links TRBV10-1 to TRBJ2-1; TRBD2 matches 7 bases. Germline V CDR1 and CDR2: WNHNN, SYGVQD (reference sequence). Trimming cost V 3 bases and J 10 bases; bases outside gene matches: 0. This CDR3 is built from 11 residues. The CDR3 protein is CASSELAEQFF. The CDR3 coding sequence is TGCGCCAGCAGTGAACTAGCGGAGCAGTTCTTC.

The chain combines TRBV15 with TRBJ1-2; no reliable D call. V lost 1 base and J lost 3, with 9 bases in between. The CDR3 has 14 amino acids. The germline gives CDR1 LNHNV, CDR2 YYDKDF (reference sequence). The CDR3 DNA reads as TGTGCCACCAGCAGAGGAGGTGGCGACTATGGCTACACCTTC. It specifies CATSRGGGDYGYTF.

As to this clone: The junction departs from germline at one end; a sequencing error may be responsible. CDR3 in amino acids: CASSLEDNPSNLDF. CDR3 coding DNA: TGTGCCAGCAGCTTAGAGGACAATCCGAGTAACCTGGACTTC. The chain uses TRBV7-9 and TRBJ2-7; tentatively, D is TRBD1 (5 bases). Germline CDR1 SEHNR, CDR2 FQNEAQ (reference sequence). The CDR3 totals 14 residues.

The chain employs TRBV9 and TRBJ1-4; the D gene is possibly TRBD1 (5 bases). The CDR3 runs to 16 residues. Trimming cost V 3 bases and J 2 bases, with 14 bases left between them. Germline CDR1 SGDLS, CDR2 YYNGEE. This CDR3 reads CASSAWEGRTNEKLFF. CDR3 coding DNA: TGTGCCAGCAGCGCTTGGGAGGGGCGCACTAATGAAAAACTGTTTTTT.

The CDR3 DNA reads TGCGCCAGCAGCCAGTCGACAGGGTGGACAGATACGCAGTATTTT. Residues: CASSQSTGWTDTQYF. The chain employs TRBV4-3 and TRBJ2-3, with 7 nucleotides matching TRBD1. The CDR3 consists of 15 residues. Germline CDR1 and CDR2: LGHNA and YSLEER. Unmatched junction bases numbered 6, after V lost 3 bases and J lost 3 bases.